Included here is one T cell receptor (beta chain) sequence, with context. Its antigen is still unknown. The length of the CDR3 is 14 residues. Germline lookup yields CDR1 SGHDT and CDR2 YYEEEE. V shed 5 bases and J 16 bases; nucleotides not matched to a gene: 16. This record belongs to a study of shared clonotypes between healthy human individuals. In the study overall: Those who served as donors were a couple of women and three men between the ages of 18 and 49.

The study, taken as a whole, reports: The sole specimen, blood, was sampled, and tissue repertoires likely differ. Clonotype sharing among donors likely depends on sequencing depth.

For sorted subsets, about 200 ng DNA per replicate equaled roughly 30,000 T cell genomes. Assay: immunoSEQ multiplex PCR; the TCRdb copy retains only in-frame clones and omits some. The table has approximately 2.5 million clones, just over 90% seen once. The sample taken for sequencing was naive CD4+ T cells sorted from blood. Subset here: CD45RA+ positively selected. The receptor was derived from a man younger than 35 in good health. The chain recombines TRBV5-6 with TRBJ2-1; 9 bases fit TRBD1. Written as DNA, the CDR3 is TGTGCCAGCAGTTCTGCTGACAGGGGGTTACTCGGATTCTTC. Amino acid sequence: CASSSADRGLLGFF.